The 9 T cell receptor beta chains below all came from one sample that was sequenced in a study of T cell repertoires in cytomegalovirus infection. Their recognized antigens are unknown. Using its own MiXCR run on the reads, TCRdb lists one record per CDR3 protein. The table records fewer than 130,000 distinct CDR3 sequences, around 45% of them present only once. The specimen comprised CD8+ T cells from cultured PBMCs, sampled from culture after CMV antigen stimulation. The receptor set was obtained from a human donor in good health (CMV status not recorded). Some clones in this sample may be carry-over from other donors' samples.

This clonotype was observed a handful of times. The J gene is TRBJ1-5, the V gene TRBV19; D perhaps matches TRBD1 (5 bases). Trimming took 6 bases from V and 3 from J, leaving 12 bases between them. The CDR3 loop spans 14 amino acids. The germline V gene has CDR1 LNHDA and CDR2 SQIVND (reference sequence). The CDR3 coding sequence is TGTGCCAGTAGCACCGACAGCCTCAATCAGCCCCAGCATTTT. This encodes CASSTDSLNQPQHF.

This clonotype was recorded once. A single base separates this from a much larger clone, so it may be a read error. The rearrangement uses TRBV7-2 and TRBJ2-3, with 8 nucleotides matching TRBD2. In germline, CDR1 is SGHTA, CDR2 FQGNSA. This CDR3 region has 12 residues. V lost 3 bases and J lost 12; bases outside the gene matches: 5. The CDR3 nucleotides are TGTGCCAGCAGCTTCGAGCGGGGGATACAGTATTTT. Its translation is CASSFERGIQYF.

J is TRBJ1-1 and V is TRBV15; the D is unclear. This CDR3 is built from 15 residues. V lost 2 bases and J lost 1, with 11 bases in between. Per germline, CDR1 LNHNV and CDR2 YYDKDF (reference sequence). As DNA, the CDR3 is TGTGCCACCAGCAGACCCCCCACGCCGAACACTGAAGCTTTCTTT. It is translated as CATSRPPTPNTEAFF.

The rearrangement links TRBV7-9 to TRBJ2-7; 9 bases are shared with TRBD1. This CDR3 region has 15 residues. J lost 4 bases, V lost 3 bases, and 7 bases had no gene match. Germline CDR1 and CDR2: SEHNR and FQNEAQ (reference sequence). The CDR3 DNA is TGTGCCAGCAGCTTTGGTACACAGGGGGCGTACGAGCAGTACTTC. Amino acids: CASSFGTQGAYEQYF. The whole variable domain, remainder taken from reference TRBV7-9 and TRBJ2-7, is DTGVSQNPRHKITKRGQNVTFRCDPISEHNRLYWYRQTLGQGPEFLTYFQNEAQLEKSRLLSDRFSAERPKGSFSTLEIQRTEQGDSAMYLCASSFGTQGAYEQYFGPGTRLTVT.

The genes are TRBV4-1 and TRBJ2-3, with 9 bases identical to TRBD1. The V segment lost 5 bases and the J segment 6 bases; nucleotides outside the gene matches: 6. CDR3 length equals 14 residues. Per germline, CDR1 MGHRA and CDR2 YSYEKL. CDR3 sequence (DNA): TGCGCCAGCAGCTTCGACAGGGGGGGCGATACGCAGTATTTT. Its protein product is CASSFDRGGDTQYF.

V and J are TRBV29-1 and TRBJ2-7, with D hard to call. V was pared by 3 bases and J by 1 base, with 7 bases between. CDR1 and CDR2 from the germline V gene are SQVTM and ANQGSEA. The CDR3 is 12 residues long. The CDR3: CSVEDGSYEQYF. Here the CDR3 DNA reads TGCAGCGTTGAGGACGGATCCTACGAGCAGTACTTC.

The chain links TRBV9 to TRBJ2-1; unclear D gene. The germline CDR1 and CDR2 sequences are SGDLS and YYNGEE. Trimming cost V 3 bases and J 6 bases, with 19 bases left between them. CDR3 size: 16 residues. The CDR3 DNA reads TGTGCCAGCAGCGGAGAAGGTAGGACCTCCATCAATGAGCAGTTCTTC. Its protein is CASSGEGRTSINEQFF.

This clonotype was seen just once. The rearrangement joins TRBV27 to TRBJ2-1; TRBD2 agrees at 9 bases. There are 15 residues in the CDR3. J lost 6 bases, V lost 8 bases, and 11 bases had no gene match. CDR1 MNHEY and CDR2 SMNVEV come from the germline V gene (reference sequence). The CDR3 DNA sequence: TGTGCCAGCGCGTTGAGTGGACTAGCGTTCAATGAGCAGTTCTTC. Protein: CASALSGLAFNEQFF.

J is TRBJ1-2 and V is TRBV12-3 or TRBV12-4, with 7 bases that match TRBD1. The CDR3 consists of 14 residues. With V trimmed by 5 bases and J by 3 bases, 6 bases remained unmatched. CDR3 sequence (DNA): TGTGCCAGCAGTCCGACAGGGTTTCACTATGGCTACACCTTC. It encodes CASSPTGFHYGYTF.